What follows are 10 T cell receptor beta chains derived from one specimen sequenced in a study of T-cell reconstitution after alpha-beta-depleted transplantation in children. Researchers prepared the TCRbeta library using unique molecular identifiers, the study reports. TCRdb passed the PCR reads through MiXCR, listing each CDR3 protein once. The sample includes 350,000 to 400,000 distinct CDR3 sequences, 13% seen only once; the top ten take 3.5% to 4.5%. The sample consisted of PBMCs, taken from the stem cell graft. The origin of the receptors is a human donor who donated a stem cell graft to a child with Fanconi anemia.

This chain joins TRBV15 and TRBJ1-3; D call uncertain. V was pared by 4 bases and J by 7 bases, with 20 bases between. Germline assignment: CDR1 LNHNV and CDR2 YYDKDF (reference sequence). The CDR3 spans 16 residues. Here the CDR3 DNA reads TGTGCCACCAGCAATTTGGGGTACGGCGCCTTGAACACCATATATTTT. As protein: CATSNLGYGALNTIYF.

This clonotype was counted a few times. The V call is TRBV7-9, the J call TRBJ2-1; TRBD2 agrees at 8 bases. This CDR3 is built from 16 residues. Germline trimming cut 5 bases from V and 0 bases from J; bases unmatched to any gene: 6. Germline lookup yields CDR1 SEHNR and CDR2 FQNEAQ (reference sequence). The DNA for the CDR3 is TGTGCCAGCAGCCTGTATAGCGGGGACTCCTACAATGAGCAGTTCTTC. It is translated as CASSLYSGDSYNEQFF.

The chain recombines TRBV27 with TRBJ2-7, with 8 bases that match TRBD2. The junction had 15 bases not matched to a gene; V was cut back by 2 bases and J by 6 bases. The CDR3 is 17 residues long. Germline CDR1 MNHEY, CDR2 SMNVEV (reference sequence). CDR3 DNA sequence: TGTGCCAGCAGTTTAGAGATGGGAGTAGCGGGGATGGGCGAGCAGTACTTC. It codes for CASSLEMGVAGMGEQYF.

This clonotype turned up a few times. The CDR3, as DNA: TGTGCCAGCAGTTACTCGGGAGCAAACAATGAGCAGTTCTTC. This sequence encodes CASSYSGANNEQFF. The V call is TRBV6-5, the J call TRBJ2-1; D may be TRBD2 (5 bases). Germline V lookup: CDR1 MNHEY, CDR2 SVGAGI. The CDR3 runs to 14 residues. Trimming stripped 0 bases from V and 5 bases from J, with 8 bases between.

The V and J genes are TRBV11-2 and TRBJ2-1; D tentatively fits TRBD1 or TRBD2 (6 bases each). The CDR3 sequence is 16 residues long. In germline, CDR1 is SGHAT, CDR2 FQNNGV. The V gene lost 2 bases and the J gene lost 4 bases, with 15 bases spanning the gap. This chain's CDR3 is CASSLRGARVYNEQFF. CDR3 sequence (DNA): TGTGCCAGCAGCTTAAGGGGGGCCAGGGTTTACAATGAGCAGTTCTTC. Using reference TRBV11-2 and TRBJ2-1 for the parts outside the CDR3, the full variable domain is EAGVAQSPRYKIIEKRQSVAFWCNPISGHATLYWYQQILGQGPKLLIQFQNNGVVDDSQLPKDRFSAERLKGVDSTLKIQPAKLEDSAVYLCASSLRGARVYNEQFFGPGTRLTVL.

This clonotype was picked up a small number of times. The DNA for the CDR3 is TGCGCCAGCAGCACCGGACAGTATGGCTACACCTTC. It codes for CASSTGQYGYTF. The rearrangement links TRBV5-1 to TRBJ1-2; D may be TRBD1 (6 bases). V lost 4 bases and J 5 bases, leaving 9 bases between the germline ends. Germline-derived CDR1 and CDR2 are SGHRS and YFSETQ. This CDR3 contains 12 residues.

The chain is built from TRBV27 and TRBJ2-1; the D gene is possibly TRBD2 (7 bases). Trimming removed 7 bases from V and 8 bases from J, with 18 bases in between. The germline CDR1 and CDR2 sequences are MNHEY and SMNVEV (reference sequence). There are 14 residues in the CDR3. The CDR3 reads CASKRTGGLDEQFF. The CDR3 bases are TGTGCCAGCAAACGAACGGGGGGCCTAGATGAGCAGTTCTTC.

This clonotype was counted a few times. This chain connects TRBV4-3 to TRBJ1-2; D remains ambiguous. The germline gives CDR1 LGHNA, CDR2 YSLEER. V lost 4 bases, J lost 6 bases, and 18 bases lay in between. The CDR3 is 15 residues long. This chain's CDR3 is CASSRREGAPDGYTF. The CDR3, as DNA: TGCGCCAGCAGCCGGAGGGAGGGTGCCCCTGATGGCTACACCTTC.

The table lists this clonotype with many counts. This chain links TRBV7-2 with TRBJ2-4; D gene unclear. The CDR3 is made up of 16 amino acids. Germline V gives CDR1 SGHTA, CDR2 FQGNSA. V was shortened by 4 bases and J by 1 base, with 14 bases between the two germline ends. CDR3 sequence reads: CASSSRLGVAKNIQYF. The CDR3 DNA reads as TGTGCCAGCAGCTCCAGACTCGGCGTGGCCAAAAACATTCAGTACTTC.

The genes are TRBV30 and TRBJ1-4; no definite D call. The CDR3 covers 13 residues. The V gene's germline CDR1 is GTSNPN and CDR2 SVGIG (reference sequence). V gave up 3 bases and J gave up 4 bases, with 9 bases separating them. The CDR3 region is CAWSPSNNEKLFF. As DNA, the CDR3 is TGTGCCTGGAGCCCCTCGAATAATGAAAAACTGTTTTTT.